A selection of T cell receptor beta chains follows, all from one sample in a study of T-cell reconstitution after alpha-beta-depleted transplantation in children. MiXCR, run by TCRdb on the PCR reads, gives a single entry per CDR3 protein. The repertoire has about 610,000 distinct CDR3 sequences, about 11% of them found once; the top ten carry roughly 3.9%. The material sequenced was PBMCs from the stem cell graft donor, taken from the stem cell graft. The receptor set was obtained from a human donor who donated a stem cell graft to a child with acute myeloid leukemia. Both conserved end residues are part of each CDR3. D genes are given only for firm matches. Some rows mark clone size as missing; the rest say once, few, many or name a class of expanded clone.

D | J | V | length | size | CDR3 | DNA
- | TRBJ1-5 | TRBV6-5 | 16 | - | CASRVSGGYSNQPQHF | TGTGCCAGCAGGGTCTCGGGGGGCTATAGCAATCAGCCCCAGCATTTT
TRBD1 | TRBJ2-7 | TRBV19 | 14 | many | CASSIAGQGYEQYF | TGTGCCAGTAGTATCGCGGGACAGGGCTACGAGCAGTACTTC
- | TRBJ2-7 | TRBV15 | 14 | few | CATSRGPDKDEQYF | TGTGCCACCAGCAGAGGCCCGGACAAAGACGAGCAGTACTTC
TRBD2 | TRBJ2-1 | TRBV6-1 | 18 | - | CASSLPLMAGGGLNEQFF | TGTGCCAGCAGTCTTCCCCTCATGGCGGGAGGCGGTCTCAATGAGCAGTTCTTC
- | TRBJ2-3 | TRBV20-1 | 17 | - | CSAREFSREAFPDTQYF | TGCAGTGCTAGGGAATTCTCGAGGGAGGCCTTTCCTGATACGCAGTATTTT
TRBD2 | TRBJ2-7 | TRBV5-1 | 15 | many | CASSGGTSASYEQYF | TGCGCCAGCAGCGGTGGGACTAGCGCCTCCTACGAGCAGTACTTC
- | TRBJ2-5 | TRBV29-1 | 12 | few | CSVNEGKETQYF | TGCAGCGTGAATGAGGGAAAAGAGACCCAGTACTTC
- | TRBJ2-1 | TRBV9 | 15 | - | CASSVSGLPGDEQFF | TGTGCCAGCAGCGTTAGCGGACTCCCGGGCGATGAGCAGTTCTTC
- | TRBJ1-6 | TRBV27 | 14 | many | CASSPRTDNSPLHF | TGTGCCAGCAGTCCCCGGACGGATAATTCACCCCTCCACTTT
TRBD1 | TRBJ2-5 | TRBV15 | 16 | - | CATSRAPTGGGETQYF | TGTGCCACCAGCAGAGCACCGACAGGGGGCGGGGAGACCCAGTACTTC